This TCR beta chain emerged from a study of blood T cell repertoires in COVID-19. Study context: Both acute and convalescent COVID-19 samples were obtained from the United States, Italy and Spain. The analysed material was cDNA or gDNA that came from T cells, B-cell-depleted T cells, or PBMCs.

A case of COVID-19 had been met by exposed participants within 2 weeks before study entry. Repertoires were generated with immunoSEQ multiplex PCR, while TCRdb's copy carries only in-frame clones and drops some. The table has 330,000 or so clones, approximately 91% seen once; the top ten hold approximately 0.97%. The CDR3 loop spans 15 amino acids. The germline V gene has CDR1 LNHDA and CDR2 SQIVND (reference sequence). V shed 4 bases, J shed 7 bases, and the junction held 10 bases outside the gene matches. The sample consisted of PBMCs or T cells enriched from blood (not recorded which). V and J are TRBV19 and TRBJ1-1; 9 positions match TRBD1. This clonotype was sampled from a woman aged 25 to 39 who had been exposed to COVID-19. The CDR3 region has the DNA TGTGCCAGTAGTACAGGGACAGGGTGGCATAGTGAAGCTTTCTTT. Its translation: CASSTGTGWHSEAFF.